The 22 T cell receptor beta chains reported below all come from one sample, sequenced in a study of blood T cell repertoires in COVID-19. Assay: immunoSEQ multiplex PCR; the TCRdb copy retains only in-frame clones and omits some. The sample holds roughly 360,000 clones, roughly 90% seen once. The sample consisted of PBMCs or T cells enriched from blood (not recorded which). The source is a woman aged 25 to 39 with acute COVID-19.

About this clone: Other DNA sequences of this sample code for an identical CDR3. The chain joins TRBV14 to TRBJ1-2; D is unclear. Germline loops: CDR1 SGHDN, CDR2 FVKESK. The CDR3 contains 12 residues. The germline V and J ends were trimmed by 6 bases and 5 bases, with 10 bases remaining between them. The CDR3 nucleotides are TGTGCCAGCAGTCCAAGCTCTTATGGCTACACCTTC. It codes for CASSPSSYGYTF.

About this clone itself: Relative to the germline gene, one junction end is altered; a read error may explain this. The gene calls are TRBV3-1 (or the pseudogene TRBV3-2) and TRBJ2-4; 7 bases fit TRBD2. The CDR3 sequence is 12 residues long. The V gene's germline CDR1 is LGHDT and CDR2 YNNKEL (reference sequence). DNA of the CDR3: TGTGCCAGCAGCCAAGTGGTCGGGGGGATCCACTTC. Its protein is CASSQVVGGIHF.

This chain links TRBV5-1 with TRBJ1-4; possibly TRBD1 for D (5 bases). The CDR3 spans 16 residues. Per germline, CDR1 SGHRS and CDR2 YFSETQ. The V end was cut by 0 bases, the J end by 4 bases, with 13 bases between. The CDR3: CASSLARGTLNEKLFF. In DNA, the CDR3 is TGCGCCAGCAGCTTGGCCCGCGGGACCCTTAATGAAAAACTGTTTTTT.

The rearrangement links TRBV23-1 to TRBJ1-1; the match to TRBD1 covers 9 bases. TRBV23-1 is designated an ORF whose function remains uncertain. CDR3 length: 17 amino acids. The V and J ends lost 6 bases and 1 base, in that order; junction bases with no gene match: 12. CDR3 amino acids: CASSQTGTGFKNTEAFF. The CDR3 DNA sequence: TGCGCCAGCAGCCAAACCGGGACAGGGTTCAAGAACACTGAAGCTTTCTTT.

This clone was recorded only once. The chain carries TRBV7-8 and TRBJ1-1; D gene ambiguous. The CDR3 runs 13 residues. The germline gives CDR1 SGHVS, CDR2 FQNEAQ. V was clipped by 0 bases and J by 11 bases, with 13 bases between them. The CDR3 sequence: CASSLAESRRAFF. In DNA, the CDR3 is TGTGCCAGCAGCTTAGCGGAGTCCCGGCGGGCTTTCTTT. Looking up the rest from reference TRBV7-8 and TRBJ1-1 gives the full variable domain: GAGVSQSPRYKVAKRGQDVALRCDPISGHVSLFWYQQALGQGPEFLTYFQNEAQLDKSGLPSDRFFAERPEGSVSTLKIQRTQQEDSAVYLCASSLAESRRAFFGQGTRLTVV.

CDR3 region: CASSPGVGRLNTEAFF. CDR3 nucleotides: TGTGCCAGCAGCCCAGGGGTAGGGAGACTGAACACTGAAGCTTTCTTT. The chain combines TRBV14 with TRBJ1-1, with D tentatively TRBD1 (6 bases). CDR3 length equals 16 residues. Trimming shortened V by 4 bases and J by 0 bases, and 15 bases separated the two germline ends. Germline V gene sequence: CDR1 SGHDN, CDR2 FVKESK.

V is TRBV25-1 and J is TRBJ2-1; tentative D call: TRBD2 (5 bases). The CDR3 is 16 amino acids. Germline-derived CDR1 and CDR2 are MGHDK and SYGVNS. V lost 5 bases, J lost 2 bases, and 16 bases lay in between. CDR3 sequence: CASSIGGVGPYNEQFF. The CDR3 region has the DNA TGTGCCAGCAGTATCGGAGGCGTAGGTCCCTACAATGAGCAGTTCTTC.

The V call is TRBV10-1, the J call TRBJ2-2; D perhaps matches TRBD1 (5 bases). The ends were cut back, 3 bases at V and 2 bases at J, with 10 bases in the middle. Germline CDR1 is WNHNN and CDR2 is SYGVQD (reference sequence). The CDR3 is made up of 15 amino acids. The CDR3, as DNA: TGCGCCAGCAGTGAACTTAGGACAAACACCGGGGAGCTGTTTTTT. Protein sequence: CASSELRTNTGELFF.

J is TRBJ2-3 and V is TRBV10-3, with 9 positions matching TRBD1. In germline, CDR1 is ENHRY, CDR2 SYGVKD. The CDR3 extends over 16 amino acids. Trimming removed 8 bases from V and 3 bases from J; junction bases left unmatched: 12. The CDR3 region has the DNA TGTGCCATCCGGGGCCGGACAGGGGAACTAACAGATACGCAGTATTTT. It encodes CAIRGRTGELTDTQYF.

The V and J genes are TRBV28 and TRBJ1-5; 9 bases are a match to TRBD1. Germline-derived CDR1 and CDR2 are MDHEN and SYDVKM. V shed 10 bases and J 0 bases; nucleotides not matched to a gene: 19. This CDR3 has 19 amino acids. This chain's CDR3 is CAMAPVSGQGGYSNQPQHF. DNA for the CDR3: TGTGCCATGGCTCCGGTATCGGGACAGGGCGGTTATAGCAATCAGCCCCAGCATTTT.

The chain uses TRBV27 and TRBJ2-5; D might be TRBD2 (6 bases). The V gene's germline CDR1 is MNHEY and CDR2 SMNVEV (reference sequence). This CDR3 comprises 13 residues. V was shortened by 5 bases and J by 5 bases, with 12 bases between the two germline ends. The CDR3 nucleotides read TGTGCCAGCAGTCCCGCGGGGTACGAGACCCAGTACTTC. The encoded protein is CASSPAGYETQYF.

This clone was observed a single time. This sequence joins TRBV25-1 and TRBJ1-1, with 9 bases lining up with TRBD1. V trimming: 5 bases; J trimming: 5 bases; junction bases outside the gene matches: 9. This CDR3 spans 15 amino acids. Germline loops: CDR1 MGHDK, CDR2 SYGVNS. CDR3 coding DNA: TGTGCCAGCAGTACCCACAGGGGGCCGGGAACTGAAGCTTTCTTT. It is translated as CASSTHRGPGTEAFF.

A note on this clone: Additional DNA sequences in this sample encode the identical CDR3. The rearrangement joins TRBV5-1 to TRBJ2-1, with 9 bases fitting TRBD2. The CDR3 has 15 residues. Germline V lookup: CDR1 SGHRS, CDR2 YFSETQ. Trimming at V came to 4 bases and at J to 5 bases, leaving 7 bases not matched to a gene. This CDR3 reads CASSPGLAGDNEQFF. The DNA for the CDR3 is TGCGCCAGCAGCCCGGGACTAGCAGGGGACAATGAGCAGTTCTTC.

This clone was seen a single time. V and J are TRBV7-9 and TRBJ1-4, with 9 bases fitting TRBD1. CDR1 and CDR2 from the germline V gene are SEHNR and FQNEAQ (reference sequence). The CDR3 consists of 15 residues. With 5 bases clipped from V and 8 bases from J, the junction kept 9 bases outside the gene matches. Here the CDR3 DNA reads TGTGCCAGCAGCCGACAGGGACAGGGTCGCGAAAAACTGTTTTTT. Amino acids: CASSRQGQGREKLFF.

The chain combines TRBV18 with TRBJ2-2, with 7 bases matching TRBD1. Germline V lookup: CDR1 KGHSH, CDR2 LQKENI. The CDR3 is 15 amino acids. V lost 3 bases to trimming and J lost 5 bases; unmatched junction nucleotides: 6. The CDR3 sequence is CASSPNRGETGELFF. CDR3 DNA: TGTGCCAGCTCACCTAACAGGGGCGAAACCGGGGAGCTGTTTTTT.

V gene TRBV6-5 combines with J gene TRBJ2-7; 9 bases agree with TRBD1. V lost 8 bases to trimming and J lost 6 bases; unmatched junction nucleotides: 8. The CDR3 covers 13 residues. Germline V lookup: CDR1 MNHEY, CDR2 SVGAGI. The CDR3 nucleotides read TGTGCCAGCGGCCGGGACAGGGATGGCGAGCAGTACTTC. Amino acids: CASGRDRDGEQYF.

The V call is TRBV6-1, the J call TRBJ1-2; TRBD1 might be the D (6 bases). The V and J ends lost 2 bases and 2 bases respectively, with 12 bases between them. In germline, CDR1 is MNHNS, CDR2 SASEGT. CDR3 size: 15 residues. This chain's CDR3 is CASSEYDRQNYGYTF. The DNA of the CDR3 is TGTGCCAGCAGTGAATATGACAGGCAGAACTATGGCTACACCTTC.

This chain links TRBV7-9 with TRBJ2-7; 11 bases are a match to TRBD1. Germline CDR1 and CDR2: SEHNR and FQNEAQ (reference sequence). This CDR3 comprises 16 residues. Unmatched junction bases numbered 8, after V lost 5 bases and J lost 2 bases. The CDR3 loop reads CASSPRGQGGPYEQYF. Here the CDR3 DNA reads TGTGCCAGCAGCCCCCGGGGACAGGGGGGCCCCTACGAGCAGTACTTC.

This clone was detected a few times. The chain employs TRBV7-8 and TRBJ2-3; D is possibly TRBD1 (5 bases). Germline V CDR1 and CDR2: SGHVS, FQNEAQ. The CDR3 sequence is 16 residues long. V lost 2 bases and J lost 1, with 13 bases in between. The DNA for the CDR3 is TGTGCCAGCAGCTTAACGTCTGGGGCTGGCACAGATACGCAGTATTTT. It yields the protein CASSLTSGAGTDTQYF.

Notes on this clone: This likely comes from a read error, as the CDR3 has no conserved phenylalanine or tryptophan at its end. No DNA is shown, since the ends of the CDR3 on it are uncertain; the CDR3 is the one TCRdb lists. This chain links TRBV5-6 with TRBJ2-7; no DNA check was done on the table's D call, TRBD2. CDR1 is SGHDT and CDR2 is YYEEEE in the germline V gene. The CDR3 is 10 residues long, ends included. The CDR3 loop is CASSGGSTQN.

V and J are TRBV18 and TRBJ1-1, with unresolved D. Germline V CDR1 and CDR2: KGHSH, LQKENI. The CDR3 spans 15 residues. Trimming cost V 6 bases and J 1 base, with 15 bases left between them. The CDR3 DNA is TGTGCCAGCTCGCCTCAGGTAGTCGGGAACACTGAAGCTTTCTTT. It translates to CASSPQVVGNTEAFF.

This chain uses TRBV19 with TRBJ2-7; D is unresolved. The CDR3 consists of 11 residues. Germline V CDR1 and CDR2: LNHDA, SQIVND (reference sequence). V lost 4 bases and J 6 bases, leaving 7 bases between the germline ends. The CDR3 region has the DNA TGTGCCAGTAGTAACGGTGGCGAGCAGTACTTC. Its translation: CASSNGGEQYF.